The following is a T cell receptor beta chain sequence with its context. Its antigen is still unknown. Together with a sample-barcoded 5' primer, a J-beta primer mix was included in a second PCR lasting about 7 to 11 cycles. One entry per CDR3 protein results from TCRdb running MiXCR on the 5' RACE reads. The sample lists 1,300,000 or so distinct CDR3 sequences, roughly 60% seen once, with 6.5% to 8% in the top ten. The data were taken from a study of blood T cells in healthy people across ages. Whole-study results and caveats: Using unsorted PBMCs precluded a conclusive naive versus antigen-experienced comparison.

V lost 2 bases, J lost 4 bases, and 9 bases lay in between. CDR3 size: 13 residues. Germline assignment: CDR1 SNHLY and CDR2 FYNNEI. The V call is TRBV2, the J call TRBJ2-7; D is perhaps TRBD1 (6 bases). The TCR sequence derives from a man aged 18 to 29 in good health. The sequenced sample was blood. CDR3 DNA: TGTGCCAGCAGTGAAACGGGACATTACGAGCAGTACTTC. Its protein is CASSETGHYEQYF.